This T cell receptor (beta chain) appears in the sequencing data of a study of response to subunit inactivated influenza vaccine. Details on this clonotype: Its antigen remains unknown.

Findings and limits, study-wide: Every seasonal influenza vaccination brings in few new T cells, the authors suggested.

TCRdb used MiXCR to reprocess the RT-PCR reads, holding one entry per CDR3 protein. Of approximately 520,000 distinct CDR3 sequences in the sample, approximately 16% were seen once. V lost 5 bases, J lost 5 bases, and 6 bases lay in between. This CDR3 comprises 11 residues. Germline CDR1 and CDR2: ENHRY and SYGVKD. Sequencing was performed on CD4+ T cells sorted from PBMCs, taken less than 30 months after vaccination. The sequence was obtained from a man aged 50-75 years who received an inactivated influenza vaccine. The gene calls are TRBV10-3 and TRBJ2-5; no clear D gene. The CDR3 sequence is CAISRGETQYF. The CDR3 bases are TGTGCCATCAGTCGTGGGGAGACCCAGTACTTC.